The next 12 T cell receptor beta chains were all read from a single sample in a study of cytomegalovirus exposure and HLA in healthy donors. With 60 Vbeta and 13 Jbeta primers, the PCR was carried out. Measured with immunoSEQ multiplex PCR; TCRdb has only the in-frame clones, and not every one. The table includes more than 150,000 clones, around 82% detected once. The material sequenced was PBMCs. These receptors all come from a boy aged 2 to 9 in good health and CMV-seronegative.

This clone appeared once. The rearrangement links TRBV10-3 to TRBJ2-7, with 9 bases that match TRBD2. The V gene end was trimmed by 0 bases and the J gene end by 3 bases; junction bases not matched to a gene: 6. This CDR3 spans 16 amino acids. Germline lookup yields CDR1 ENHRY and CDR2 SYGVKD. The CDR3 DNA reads TGTGCCATCAGTGAGTCGAGGGCTAGCGGGGACTACGAGCAGTACTTC. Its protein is CAISESRASGDYEQYF.

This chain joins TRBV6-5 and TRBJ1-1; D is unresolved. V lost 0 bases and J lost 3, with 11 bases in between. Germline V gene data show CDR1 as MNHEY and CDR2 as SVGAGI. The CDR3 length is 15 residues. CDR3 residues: CASSYSPPGDTEAFF. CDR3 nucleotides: TGTGCCAGCAGTTACTCCCCCCCCGGGGACACTGAAGCTTTCTTT.

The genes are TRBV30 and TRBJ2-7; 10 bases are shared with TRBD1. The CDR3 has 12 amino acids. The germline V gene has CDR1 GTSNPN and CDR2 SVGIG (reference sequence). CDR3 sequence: CASGTGDREQYF. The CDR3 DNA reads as TGTGCGTCGGGGACAGGGGACCGCGAGCAGTACTTC. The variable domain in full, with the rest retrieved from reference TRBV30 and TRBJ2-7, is SQTIHQWPATLVQPVGSPLSLECTVEGTSNPNLYWYRQAAGRGLQLLFYSVGIGQISSEVPQNLSASRPQDRQFILSSKKLLLSDSGFYLCASGTGDREQYFGPGTRLTVT.

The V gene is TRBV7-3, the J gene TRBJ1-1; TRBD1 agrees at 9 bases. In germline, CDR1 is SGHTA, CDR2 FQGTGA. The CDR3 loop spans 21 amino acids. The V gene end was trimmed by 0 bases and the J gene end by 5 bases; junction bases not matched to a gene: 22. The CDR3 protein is CASSLTPIGGGIRDRETEAFF. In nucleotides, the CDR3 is TGTGCCAGCAGCTTAACGCCCATCGGAGGAGGGATCCGGGACAGGGAGACTGAAGCTTTCTTT. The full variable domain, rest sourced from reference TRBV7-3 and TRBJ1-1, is GAGVSQTPSNKVTEKGKYVELRCDPISGHTALYWYRQSLGQGPEFLIYFQGTGAADDSGLPNDRFFAVRPEGSVSTLKIQRTERGDSAVYLCASSLTPIGGGIRDRETEAFFGQGTRLTVV.

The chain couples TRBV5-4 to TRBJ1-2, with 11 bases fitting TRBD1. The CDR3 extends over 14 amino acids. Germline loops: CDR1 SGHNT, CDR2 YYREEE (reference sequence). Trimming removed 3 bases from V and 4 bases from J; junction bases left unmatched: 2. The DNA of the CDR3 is TGTGCCAGCAGCTGGACAGGGGGCATCTATGGCTACACCTTC. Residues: CASSWTGGIYGYTF.

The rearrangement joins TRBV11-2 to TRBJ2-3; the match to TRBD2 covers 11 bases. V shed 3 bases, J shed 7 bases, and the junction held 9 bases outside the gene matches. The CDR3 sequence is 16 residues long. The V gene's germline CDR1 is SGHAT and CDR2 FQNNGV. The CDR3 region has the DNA TGTGCCAGCAGCTTGTGGGGGGGACTAGCGGCTTATACGCAGTATTTT. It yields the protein CASSLWGGLAAYTQYF.

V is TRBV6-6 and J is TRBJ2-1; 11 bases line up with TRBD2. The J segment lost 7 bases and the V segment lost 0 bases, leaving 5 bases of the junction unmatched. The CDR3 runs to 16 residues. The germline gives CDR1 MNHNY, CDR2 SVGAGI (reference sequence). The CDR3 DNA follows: TGTGCCAGCAGTTACTCCACTAGCGGGAGAGGGAATGAGCAGTTCTTC. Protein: CASSYSTSGRGNEQFF.

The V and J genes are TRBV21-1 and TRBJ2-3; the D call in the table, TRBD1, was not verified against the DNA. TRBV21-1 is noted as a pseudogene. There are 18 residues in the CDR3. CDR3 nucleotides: TGTGCCAGCAGCCGCCGGAAAGGTAGGGGAAGTCGCACAGATACGCAGTATTTT. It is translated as CASSRRKGRGSRTDTQYF.

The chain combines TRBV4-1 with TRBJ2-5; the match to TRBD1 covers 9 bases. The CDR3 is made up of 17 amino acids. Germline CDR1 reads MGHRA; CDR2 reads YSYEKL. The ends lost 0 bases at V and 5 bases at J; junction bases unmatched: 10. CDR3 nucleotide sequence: TGCGCCAGCAGCCAAGAAGGCGGGACAGGGAGGATCGAGACCCAGTACTTC. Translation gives CASSQEGGTGRIETQYF.

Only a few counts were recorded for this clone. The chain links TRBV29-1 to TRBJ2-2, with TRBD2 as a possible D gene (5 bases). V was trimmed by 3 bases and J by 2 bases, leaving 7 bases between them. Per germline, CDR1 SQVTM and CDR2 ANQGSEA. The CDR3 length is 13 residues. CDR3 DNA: TGCAGCGTTGAGCGGGTAAACACCGGGGAGCTGTTTTTT. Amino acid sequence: CSVERVNTGELFF.

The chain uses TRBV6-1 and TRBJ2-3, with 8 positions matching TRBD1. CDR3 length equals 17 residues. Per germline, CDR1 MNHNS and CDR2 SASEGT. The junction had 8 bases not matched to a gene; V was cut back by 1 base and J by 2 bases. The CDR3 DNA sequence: TGTGCCAGCAGTGAAGTTTGGACAGGGAGGTCCACAGATACGCAGTATTTT. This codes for CASSEVWTGRSTDTQYF.

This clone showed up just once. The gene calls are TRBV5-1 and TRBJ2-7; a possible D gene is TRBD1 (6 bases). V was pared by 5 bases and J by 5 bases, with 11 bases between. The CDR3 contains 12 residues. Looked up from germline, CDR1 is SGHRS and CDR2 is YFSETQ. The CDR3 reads CASRQGINEQYF. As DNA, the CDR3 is TGCGCCAGCAGACAGGGAATCAACGAGCAGTACTTC.